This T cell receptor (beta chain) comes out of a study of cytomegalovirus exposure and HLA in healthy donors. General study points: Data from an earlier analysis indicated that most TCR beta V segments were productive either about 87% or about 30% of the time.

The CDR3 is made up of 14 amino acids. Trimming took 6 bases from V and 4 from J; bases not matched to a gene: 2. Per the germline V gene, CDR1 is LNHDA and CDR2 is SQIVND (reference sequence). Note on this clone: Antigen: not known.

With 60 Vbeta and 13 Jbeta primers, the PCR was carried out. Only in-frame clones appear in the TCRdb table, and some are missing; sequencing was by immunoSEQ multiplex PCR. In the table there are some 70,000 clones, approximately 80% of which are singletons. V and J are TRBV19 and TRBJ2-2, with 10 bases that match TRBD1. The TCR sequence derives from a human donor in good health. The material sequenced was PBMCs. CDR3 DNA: TGTGCCAGTAGCCGACAGGGGGCCACCGGGGAGCTGTTTTTT. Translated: CASSRQGATGELFF.